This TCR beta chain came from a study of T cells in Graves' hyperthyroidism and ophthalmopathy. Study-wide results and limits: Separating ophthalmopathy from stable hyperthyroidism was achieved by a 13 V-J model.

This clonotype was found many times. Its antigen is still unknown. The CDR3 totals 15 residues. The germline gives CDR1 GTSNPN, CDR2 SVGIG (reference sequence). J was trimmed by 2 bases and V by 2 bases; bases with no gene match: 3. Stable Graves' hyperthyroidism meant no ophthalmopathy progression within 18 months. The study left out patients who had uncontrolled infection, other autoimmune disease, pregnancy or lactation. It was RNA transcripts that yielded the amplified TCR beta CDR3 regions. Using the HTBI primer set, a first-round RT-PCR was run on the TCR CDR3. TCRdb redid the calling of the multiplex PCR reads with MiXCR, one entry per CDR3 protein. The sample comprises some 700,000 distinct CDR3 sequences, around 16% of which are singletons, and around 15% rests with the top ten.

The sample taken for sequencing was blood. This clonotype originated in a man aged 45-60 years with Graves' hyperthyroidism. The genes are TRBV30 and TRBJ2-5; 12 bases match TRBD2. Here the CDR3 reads CAWSNLAGGQETQYF. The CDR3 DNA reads TGTGCCTGGAGTAATCTAGCGGGAGGGCAAGAGACCCAGTACTTC.